These T cell receptor beta chains were read from a single sample in a study of T-cell reconstitution after alpha-beta-depleted transplantation in children. From the PCR reads, TCRdb called clonotypes with MiXCR, one entry per CDR3 protein. The sample lists approximately 980,000 distinct CDR3 sequences, less than 30% seen once, with about 28% in the top ten. The sample in question was PBMCs, mostly from graft donor cells, obtained 360 days after TCRalphabeta/CD19-depleted stem cell transplant. These receptors were collected from a boy younger than two who had a stem cell transplant for SCID, so the T cells may come from the graft donor. Both conserved end residues are part of each CDR3. A D gene is named only where the DNA matches it firmly. Not every row has a clone size; where given, it reads once, few, many or a size class.

j_call	clone_size	v_call	d_call	cdr3_aa	cdr3_nt
TRBJ1-5	few	TRBV4-1	-	CASSSRVTDQPQHF	TGCGCCAGCAGCTCCCGGGTGACTGATCAGCCCCAGCATTTT
TRBJ2-3	-	TRBV11-2	-	CASSLSRILAKYF	TGTGCCAGCAGCCTTAGTCGGATCCTAGCGAAGTATTTT
TRBJ1-2	few	TRBV12-3/TRBV12-4	TRBD1	CASSLVPGQVYGYTF	TGTGCCAGCAGTTTAGTCCCGGGACAGGTATATGGCTACACCTTC
TRBJ1-5	-	TRBV20-1	TRBD1	CSAGQGWANQPQHF	TGCAGTGCTGGACAGGGTTGGGCCAATCAGCCCCAGCATTTT
TRBJ2-1	many	TRBV5-1	-	CASSLEGSGPQFF	TGCGCCAGCAGCTTGGAAGGGTCGGGGCCCCAGTTCTTC
TRBJ2-1	-	TRBV12-3/TRBV12-4	TRBD1	CASSSHRGSNEQFF	TGTGCCAGCAGTTCCCACAGGGGATCCAATGAGCAGTTCTTC
TRBJ2-5	-	TRBV5-1	TRBD2	CASSRPSGIAGETQYF	TGCGCCAGCAGCCGACCGTCAGGGATAGCGGGCGAGACCCAGTACTTC
TRBJ2-7	-	TRBV10-2	TRBD2	CASSESSSGGPSPYEQYF	TGCGCCAGCAGTGAGTCGAGTAGCGGGGGGCCAAGTCCCTACGAGCAGTACTTC
TRBJ1-1	-	TRBV15	-	CATSRPLGGGKNTEAFF	TGTGCCACCAGCAGACCTTTAGGGGGGGGAAAGAACACTGAAGCTTTCTTT
TRBJ2-6	few	TRBV12-3/TRBV12-4	TRBD1	CASSLGTGGSGANVLTF	TGTGCCAGCAGTTTGGGGACAGGGGGCTCCGGGGCCAACGTCCTGACTTTC
TRBJ1-5	few	TRBV12-3/TRBV12-4	-	CASSSGPSNQPQHF	TGTGCCAGCAGTTCGGGGCCTAGCAATCAGCCCCAGCATTTT
TRBJ2-3	-	TRBV4-1	-	CASSQRPSGGTDTQYF	TGCGCCAGCAGCCAGCGCCCGTCGGGGGGCACAGATACGCAGTATTTT
TRBJ2-3	-	TRBV4-1	-	CASGPGRGTDTQYF	TGCGCCAGCGGCCCGGGACGGGGCACAGATACGCAGTATTTT
TRBJ2-3	few	TRBV7-2	-	CASSLAQRDTQYF	TGTGCCAGCAGCTTAGCGCAGAGAGATACGCAGTATTTT
TRBJ2-1	-	TRBV19	TRBD1	CASSIDRAYNEQFF	TGTGCCAGTAGTATCGACAGGGCCTACAATGAGCAGTTCTTC
TRBJ2-7	-	TRBV6-5	TRBD1	CASSYMQGAHEQYF	TGTGCCAGCAGTTACATGCAGGGGGCCCACGAGCAGTACTTC
TRBJ2-1	-	TRBV27	-	CASRGTGTGEQFF	TGTGCCAGCAGGGGTACAGGGACTGGTGAGCAGTTCTTC
TRBJ2-5	-	TRBV5-1	-	CASSFDRSMETQYF	TGCGCCAGCTCCTTCGACAGGAGTATGGAGACCCAGTACTTC
TRBJ2-1	-	TRBV4-3	TRBD2	CASSQFAGGMSGSYNEQFF	TGCGCCAGCAGCCAATTCGCGGGGGGGATGTCAGGGTCCTACAATGAGCAGTTCTTC
TRBJ1-5	-	TRBV5-1	-	CASYRGQHF	TGCGCCAGCTATAGGGGCCAGCATTTT
TRBJ2-1	-	TRBV12-3/TRBV12-4	TRBD2	CASSPPGLAGGGNEQFF	TGTGCCAGCAGTCCCCCCGGACTAGCGGGGGGGGGAAATGAGCAGTTCTTC
TRBJ1-1	-	TRBV20-1	-	CSARSSGRVNTEAFF	TGCAGTGCTAGAAGTTCAGGCAGGGTCAACACTGAAGCTTTCTTT
TRBJ2-1	many	TRBV12-3/TRBV12-4	-	CASSFYRQAHNEQFF	TGTGCCAGCAGTTTTTACCGACAGGCCCACAATGAGCAGTTCTTC
TRBJ2-7	-	TRBV29-1	-	CSVEEINSYEQYF	TGCAGCGTTGAAGAAATTAACTCCTACGAGCAGTACTTC
TRBJ1-1	-	TRBV5-1	TRBD1	CASSLRAGGAVSTEAFF	TGCGCCAGCAGCTTGAGGGCAGGGGGCGCGGTTAGCACTGAAGCTTTCTTT
TRBJ1-1	-	TRBV7-9	TRBD1	CASSFPGGAAAFF	TGTGCCAGCAGCTTTCCAGGGGGCGCAGCAGCTTTCTTT
TRBJ2-7	-	TRBV6-5	-	CASSRKGEQYF	TGTGCCAGCTCGAGGAAAGGCGAGCAGTACTTC
TRBJ2-1	few	TRBV29-1	TRBD1	CSVERDSTNEQFF	TGCAGCGTGGAGAGGGACAGCACCAATGAGCAGTTCTTC
TRBJ2-4	-	TRBV5-1	TRBD1	CASSLPGPRDRGLLAKNIQYF	TGCGCCAGCAGCTTGCCCGGCCCCCGGGACAGGGGGCTATTAGCCAAAAACATTCAGTACTTC
TRBJ1-4	-	TRBV5-1	-	CASSPPTGDATNEKLFF	TGCGCCAGCAGCCCCCCTACAGGCGACGCAACTAATGAAAAACTGTTTTTT
TRBJ2-1	-	TRBV11-2	-	CASSLKGNNEQFF	TGTGCCAGCAGCTTAAAGGGAAACAATGAGCAGTTCTTC
TRBJ1-1	-	TRBV11-2	TRBD1	CASSLAAGQGAEAFF	TGTGCCAGCAGCTTAGCCGCGGGACAGGGAGCTGAAGCTTTCTTT
TRBJ2-7	-	TRBV12-3/TRBV12-4	TRBD2	CASSLMSVAGAYEQYF	TGTGCCAGCAGTTTAATGTCGGTAGCGGGAGCCTACGAGCAGTACTTC
TRBJ1-1	-	TRBV12-3/TRBV12-4	-	CASSPQPIGTEAFF	TGTGCCAGCAGTCCCCAGCCTATCGGCACTGAAGCTTTCTTT
TRBJ1-1	few	TRBV5-1	-	CASSLGSWGTVNTEAFF	TGCGCCAGCAGCTTGGGATCTTGGGGGACGGTGAACACTGAAGCTTTCTTT
TRBJ1-3	-	TRBV6-5	-	CASSYSRGSTIYF	TGTGCCAGCAGTTACTCAAGAGGGAGCACCATATATTTT
TRBJ2-7	few	TRBV5-1	-	CASSSSSASPVVHEQYF	TGCGCCAGCAGCTCCTCTAGCGCGTCGCCGGTGGTCCACGAGCAGTACTTC
TRBJ2-3	-	TRBV20-1	-	CSALGTDGPDTQYF	TGCAGTGCTCTTGGGACGGACGGTCCAGATACGCAGTATTTT
TRBJ2-4	few	TRBV7-2	-	CASSLTGKAKNIQYF	TGTGCCAGCAGCTTAACGGGGAAGGCCAAAAACATTCAGTACTTC
TRBJ1-3	-	TRBV4-1	-	CASSHGVAGNTIYF	TGCGCCAGCAGCCACGGGGTTGCTGGAAACACCATATATTTT
TRBJ2-1	-	TRBV10-3	-	CAISERELSYNEQFF	TGTGCCATCAGTGAACGGGAGCTCTCCTACAATGAGCAGTTCTTC
TRBJ2-5	-	TRBV11-1	-	CASSLLGAQRLWTETQYF	TGTGCCAGCAGCTTATTGGGGGCGCAGAGGCTCTGGACGGAGACCCAGTACTTC